These 8 T cell receptor beta chains share one sample of origin, sequenced in a study of CXCR3-negative and CXCR3-positive naive CD8 T cells. General study findings and limits: The study found more hydrophobic TRB CDR3s in CXCR3-positive naive cells than in CXCR3-negative naive cells.

These receptors have no known antigen. Libraries were UMI-labeled 5' RACE TRB cDNA. TCRdb re-called the 5' RACE reads and gives one entry per CDR3 protein, without DNA. The repertoire table contains 100,000 or so distinct CDR3 sequences. The sample taken for sequencing was naive CXCR3+ CD8+ T cells from blood. Subset noted: CD45RO-CCR7+CD27+CD95- naive CD8+ T cells expressing CXCR3 (TNR3+). These receptors all stem from a human donor in good health. Some clones in this sample may be carry-over from other donors' samples.

V gene TRBV28 combines with J gene TRBJ2-2; TCRdb calls TRBD1, which cannot be checked without DNA. The V gene's germline CDR1 is MDHEN and CDR2 SYDVKM. This CDR3 has 13 residues. CDR3 sequence: CAYGTGGTGELFF.

This sequence joins TRBV12-3 or TRBV12-4 and TRBJ2-2; there is no DNA to check the TCRdb D call of TRBD2. The CDR3 consists of 15 residues. CDR3 sequence: CATQDAGRNTGELFF.

The chain combines TRBV7-9 with TRBJ2-5; TCRdb designates TRBD1, a call that cannot be tested without DNA. CDR1 SEHNR and CDR2 FQNEAQ come from the germline V gene (reference sequence). The CDR3 consists of 15 residues. Here the CDR3 reads CASSLVQGSQETQYF.

V gene TRBV7-9 combines with J gene TRBJ1-2; TCRdb outputs TRBD1, but without DNA this stays unchecked. The CDR3 totals 14 residues. Germline lookup yields CDR1 SEHNR and CDR2 FQNEAQ (reference sequence). This CDR3 reads CASSTTDSSYGYTF.

V and J are TRBV7-9 and TRBJ2-7; TCRdb proposes TRBD1, but this gene call is untestable without DNA. Germline V gene lookup returns CDR1 SEHNR and CDR2 FQNEAQ (reference sequence). This CDR3 is 13 amino acids long. CDR3 residues: CASRSGNSYEQYF. Looking up the rest from reference TRBV7-9 and TRBJ2-7 gives the full variable domain: DTGVSQNPRHKITKRGQNVTFRCDPISEHNRLYWYRQTLGQGPEFLTYFQNEAQLEKSRLLSDRFSAERPKGSFSTLEIQRTEQGDSAMYLCASRSGNSYEQYFGPGTRLTVT.

V is TRBV7-3 and J is TRBJ2-7; TCRdb outputs TRBD1, but without DNA this stays unchecked. This CDR3 region has 15 residues. The germline CDR1 and CDR2 sequences are SGHTA and FQGTGA. The CDR3 loop is CASSSYGGPDYEQYF.

The rearrangement joins TRBV10-3 to TRBJ2-5; TCRdb designates TRBD2, a call that cannot be tested without DNA. This CDR3 is built from 14 residues. Germline-derived CDR1 and CDR2 are ENHRY and SYGVKD. CDR3: CAISESYRAETQYF.

The CDR3 is CASSLAGHNEQFF. The chain recombines TRBV5-1 with TRBJ2-1; lacking DNA, the TRBD2 call made by TCRdb goes unchecked. The CDR3 extends over 13 amino acids. Germline assignment: CDR1 SGHRS and CDR2 YFSETQ.